The entry below gives a single T cell receptor (beta chain) sequence along with its context. This clone has just one count. Its cognate antigen has yet to be identified. The input lacks base qualities; no much larger clone sits a single base away. The entry originates in a study of blood T cell repertoires in COVID-19 (dated by TCRdb to between 2020 and 2021). About the study as a whole: Samples covering the acute and convalescent phases of COVID-19 were provided by collaborators in the United States, Italy and Spain. The material from the prospective study consisted of cDNA or gDNA derived from T cells, B-cell-depleted T cells, or PBMCs. Subjects who had been exposed to COVID-19, were actively infected with it, or had recovered from it provided the deeply sampled blood TCRbeta repertoires that made up the dataset. The repertoires were released in a freely available public database intended as a resource for research on the immune response to SARS-CoV-2. Samples came from the ongoing ImmuneRACE study (first 160 participants) plus 1,254 subjects from 6 global collaborators. Sample metadata almost always included a de-identified subject ID, COVID-19 status, age in years and sex. HLA class I and class II types, where available, came from metadata supplied by the sample provider rather than from assay-based typing.

Participants in the prospective study were aged roughly 18 to 89 years, lived in about two dozen United States geographic areas, and enrolled through a virtual design. In the prospective study, participants were assigned to cohorts based on the clinical history participants reported in a screening survey and a study questionnaire. In the prospective study, whole blood, serum and a nasopharyngeal or oropharyngeal swab were collected from each participant by mobile phlebotomists. Additional blood draws and questionnaires over a roughly two-month period could optionally be provided by prospective study participants. Before DNA extraction, prospective study blood samples were shipped either frozen or at room temperature. Here is what the overall study found, with its caveats: The amount of clinical and demographic metadata varied by source and participant and was provided uncurated.

The immunoSEQ Assay, a bias-controlled multiplex PCR, was used to amplify TCRbeta CDR3 regions from genomic DNA. Regarding the original processing steps: The number of nucleated cells in each sample was estimated by amplification of reference gene primers within the assay. To quantify the absolute abundance of each unique TCRbeta CDR3 rearrangement, sequence reads were collapsed and filtered. For each sample, productive Simpson clonality was calculated as the square root of Simpson's diversity index over productive rearrangements. TCRdb's version of the immuneACCESS table is confined to in-frame rearrangements and falls short of the full clone set. An unresolved V gene accounts for under half of the shortfall where checked; the remainder is of unknown origin. V and J calls plus clone size are reproduced from that table; the DNA served to infer D and trimming. Here the sample has about 270,000 clones; about 87% occur a single time. The ten top clones hold roughly 3.9% of the sample.

Its CDR3 holds 14 amino acids, cysteine through phenylalanine. Only the CDR3 DNA stays, 42 bases, in frame from base 1. Here V drops 5 bases and J drops 6 bases, and the junction holds 10 bases not matched to any gene. CDR1 and CDR2 (SQVTM, ANQGSEA) derive from the germline V gene. This chain is built from TRBV29-1 and TRBJ2-1; 7 middle bases align to TRBD1. This clonotype was obtained from a woman in her twenties or thirties with acute COVID-19. Material: PBMCs or T cells enriched from blood (not recorded which). The nucleotides read TGCAGCGTTAAAACCGGGACAGACTCCAATGAGCAGTTCTTC. Translated, this gives CSVKTGTDSNEQFF.